This paragraph reports one T cell receptor (beta chain). The antigen is unknown. Primers for the PCR totalled 60 Vbeta and 13 Jbeta. Profiled with immunoSEQ multiplex PCR; TCRdb holds only in-frame clones, not every one. The sample yields fewer than 200,000 clones, approximately 82% seen once. This sample stems from a study of cytomegalovirus exposure and HLA in healthy donors. On the study more broadly: An analysis done earlier identified around 100 million unique TCR beta sequences from around 180 million T cells.

The V gene's germline CDR1 is MDHEN and CDR2 SYDVKM. The CDR3 loop spans 14 amino acids. V was trimmed by 2 bases and J by 10 bases, leaving 12 bases between them. Findings and caveats of the study: Rare TCR sequences dominated, though some public TCRs recurred in many donors. Evidence from a later analysis indicated that most CMV-associated TCR beta chains looked HLA-restricted.

This clonotype originated in a girl under 10 years old in good health and CMV-seropositive. The chain couples TRBV28 to TRBJ1-6; possible D gene TRBD1, 6 bases. Sequences were obtained from PBMCs. The CDR3 protein is CASSLVRGKSPLHF. The CDR3 DNA reads TGTGCCAGCAGTTTAGTCAGGGGAAAGTCACCCCTCCACTTT.